Listed below are T cell receptor beta chains from one sample, sequenced in a study of blood T cell repertoires in COVID-19. TCRdb keeps only in-frame clones here, not all; method: immunoSEQ multiplex PCR. The table records 140,000 or so clones, more than 65% of them present only once. Sequenced input: peripheral blood. The receptors were sampled from a man aged 55 to 70 with acute or convalescent COVID-19. The CDR3 runs from the conserved cysteine through the conserved F or W. The order of the fields is V gene, D gene, clone size, J gene, CDR3 protein, CDR3 DNA. The D gene is left open where the match is weak. Clone size, where shown, is once, few, many, or a class for clones that have expanded.

>TRBV3-1/TRBV3-2|TRBD2|-|TRBJ2-3
CASSPGLAGVWTDTQYF
TGTGCCAGCAGCCCGGGACTAGCGGGAGTATGGACAGATACGCAGTATTTT
>TRBV6-5|TRBD2|-|TRBJ2-7
CASSYSGLAGGYEQYF
TGTGCCAGCAGTTACTCGGGACTAGCGGGAGGCTACGAGCAGTACTTC
>TRBV15|TRBD2|-|TRBJ2-1
CATSRASRSGSLLNEQFF
TGTGCCACCAGCAGAGCGTCCAGAAGCGGGAGTCTCCTTAATGAGCAGTTCTTC
>TRBV19|TRBD1|-|TRBJ1-5
CASHNMDRENQPQHF
TGTGCCAGTCATAACATGGACAGGGAAAATCAGCCCCAGCATTTT
>TRBV2|TRBD1|-|TRBJ2-7
CASSGQGAAHEQYF
TGTGCCAGCAGTGGCCAGGGGGCGGCCCACGAGCAGTACTTC
>TRBV5-1|TRBD2|once|TRBJ2-1
CASSRLHGTNPIEQFF
TGCGCCAGCAGCAGATTACACGGGACTAATCCCATTGAGCAGTTCTTC
>TRBV5-1|TRBD1|-|TRBJ1-1
CASSGRTGDTEAFF
TGCGCCAGCAGCGGCCGGACAGGGGACACTGAAGCTTTCTTT
>TRBV9|-|-|TRBJ2-1
CASSVAGSEYNEQFF
TGTGCCAGCAGCGTAGCCGGGAGTGAGTACAATGAGCAGTTCTTC
>TRBV5-1|TRBD1|-|TRBJ2-7
CASSLGQGGEQYF
TGCGCCAGCAGCTTGGGACAGGGGGGCGAGCAGTACTTC
>TRBV6-2/TRBV6-3|-|-|TRBJ2-2
CASSSRDTNTGELFF
TGTGCCAGCAGTTCCCGGGATACCAACACCGGGGAGCTGTTTTTT
>TRBV29-1|-|-|TRBJ2-3
CSVEGGPTDTQYF
TGCAGCGTTGAGGGGGGACCCACAGATACGCAGTATTTT
>TRBV30|-|-|TRBJ2-5
CAWSGGMGGETQYF
TGTGCCTGGAGTGGAGGGATGGGTGGAGAGACCCAGTACTTC
>TRBV5-6|-|few|TRBJ2-7
CASSPDTGTGSYEQYF
TGTGCCAGCAGCCCTGACACAGGGACCGGCTCCTACGAGCAGTACTTC
>TRBV27|TRBD2|-|TRBJ2-2
CASSFTSGNTGELFF
TGTGCCAGCAGTTTCACTAGCGGCAACACCGGGGAGCTGTTTTTT
>TRBV10-2|-|-|TRBJ2-1
CAQRSENNEQFF
TGCGCCCAAAGGTCGGAGAACAATGAGCAGTTCTTC
>TRBV6-4|TRBD2|-|TRBJ2-2
CASSDSGEGTGELFF
TGTGCCAGCAGTGACTCGGGGGAGGGCACCGGGGAGCTGTTTTTT
>TRBV9|-|once|TRBJ2-7
CASSQRDSYEQYF
TGTGCCAGCTCTCAACGGGACTCCTACGAGCAGTACTTC
>TRBV18|-|few|TRBJ2-3
CASSSSTDTQYF
TGTGCCAGCTCATCTAGCACAGATACGCAGTATTTT
>TRBV24-1|-|-|TRBJ1-1
CATSDFSPRRGRGINTEAFF
TGTGCCACCAGTGATTTTAGTCCCCGTCGGGGGAGGGGGATAAACACTGAAGCTTTCTTT
>TRBV4-1|TRBD2|few|TRBJ2-3
CASRRNPSGSTDTQYF
TGCGCCAGCAGACGTAATCCTAGCGGGAGCACAGATACGCAGTATTTT
>TRBV28|TRBD1|-|TRBJ1-4
CATLGQDYEKLFF
TGTGCCACCCTAGGACAGGATTATGAAAAACTGTTTTTT
>TRBV12-3/TRBV12-4|TRBD1|-|TRBJ2-7
CASSQTGGGEQYF
TGTGCCAGCAGCCAGACAGGGGGTGGCGAGCAGTACTTC
>TRBV2|-|few|TRBJ1-5
CASSDSGFSNQPQHF
TGTGCCAGCAGTGATTCGGGTTTTAGCAATCAGCCCCAGCATTTT
>TRBV24-1|-|many|TRBJ1-1
CATSDLAQGSGPNTEAFF
TGTGCCACCAGTGACCTAGCACAGGGTTCCGGCCCGAACACTGAAGCTTTCTTT
>TRBV7-8|-|-|TRBJ2-7
CASSLNRVAEQYF
TGTGCCAGCAGCTTAAACAGGGTTGCCGAGCAGTACTTC
>TRBV7-2|TRBD1|-|TRBJ1-6
CASSLGQGAYNSPLHF
TGTGCCAGCAGCTTAGGACAGGGGGCCTATAATTCACCCCTCCACTTT